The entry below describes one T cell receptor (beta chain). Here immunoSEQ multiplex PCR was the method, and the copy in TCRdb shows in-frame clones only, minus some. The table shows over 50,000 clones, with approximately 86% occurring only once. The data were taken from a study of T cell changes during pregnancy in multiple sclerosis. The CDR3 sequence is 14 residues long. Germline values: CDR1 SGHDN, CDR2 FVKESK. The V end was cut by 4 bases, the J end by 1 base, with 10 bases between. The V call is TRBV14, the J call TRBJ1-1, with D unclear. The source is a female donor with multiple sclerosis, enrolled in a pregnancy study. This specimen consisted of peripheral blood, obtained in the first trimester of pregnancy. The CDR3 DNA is TGTGCCAGCAGCCGAGGGATTCCGAACACTGAAGCTTTCTTT. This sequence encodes CASSRGIPNTEAFF.